This T cell receptor beta chain derives from a study of graft-versus-host responses after intestinal transplantation. Looking at the study overall: In this cohort, recipients had multivisceral, liver-intestinal, or isolated intestinal transplants.

The starting material, graft tissue, was processed to release intraepithelial and lamina propria lymphocytes. The V and J ends lost 8 bases and 3 bases, in that order; junction bases with no gene match: 9. Germline CDR1 is ENHRY and CDR2 is SYGVKD. The CDR3 covers 15 residues. Study results and caveats: GvH clones detected in recipient marrow included some appearing first in ileum or blood. High graft-versus-host to host-versus-graft clonal ratios were found in allografts of patients who had graft-donor T cell macrochimerism.

A word on this clone: Its antigen is unknown.

The assay was immunoSEQ multiplex PCR, and TCRdb's table has in-frame clones only and misses some. The data hold tens of thousands of clones, with 80% observed a single time. The sample in question was ileum tissue, obtained 98 days after intestinal transplantation. This sequence was found in a human patient who received an intestinal transplant, so some T cells may come from the graft donor. This rearrangement joins TRBV10-3 to TRBJ1-3, with 8 bases that match TRBD1. The CDR3 DNA is TGTGCCATCCGACCCCCGACAGGGGTTGGAAACACCATATATTTT. This gives the protein CAIRPPTGVGNTIYF.